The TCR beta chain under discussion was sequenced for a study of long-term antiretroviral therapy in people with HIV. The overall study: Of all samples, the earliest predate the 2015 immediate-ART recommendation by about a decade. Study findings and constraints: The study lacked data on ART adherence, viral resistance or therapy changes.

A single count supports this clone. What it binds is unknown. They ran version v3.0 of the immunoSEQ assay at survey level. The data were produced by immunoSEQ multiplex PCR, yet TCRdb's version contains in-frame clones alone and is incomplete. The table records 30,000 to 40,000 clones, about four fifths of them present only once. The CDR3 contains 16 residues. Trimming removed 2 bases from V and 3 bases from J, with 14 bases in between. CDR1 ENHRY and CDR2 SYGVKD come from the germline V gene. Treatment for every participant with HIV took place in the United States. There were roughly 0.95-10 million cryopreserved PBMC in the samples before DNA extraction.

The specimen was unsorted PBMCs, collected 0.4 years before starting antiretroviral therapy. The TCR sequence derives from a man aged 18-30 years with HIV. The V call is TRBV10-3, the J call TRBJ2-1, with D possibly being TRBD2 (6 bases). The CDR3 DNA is TGTGCCATCAGTGAGCCGGGAGTAAGCTACTACAATGAGCAGTTCTTC. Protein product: CAISEPGVSYYNEQFF.